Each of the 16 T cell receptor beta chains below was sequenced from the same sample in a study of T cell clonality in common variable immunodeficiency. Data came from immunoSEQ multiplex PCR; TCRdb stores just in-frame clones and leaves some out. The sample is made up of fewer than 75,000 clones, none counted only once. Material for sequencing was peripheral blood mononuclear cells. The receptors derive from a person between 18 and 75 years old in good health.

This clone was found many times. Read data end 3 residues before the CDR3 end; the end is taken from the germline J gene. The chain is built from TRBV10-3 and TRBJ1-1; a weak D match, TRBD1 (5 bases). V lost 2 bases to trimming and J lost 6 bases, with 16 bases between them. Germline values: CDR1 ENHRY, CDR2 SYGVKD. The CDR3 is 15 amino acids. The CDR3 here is CAISELQGGLAEAFF. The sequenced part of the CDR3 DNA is TGTGCCATCAGTGAGCTCCAGGGAGGGTTAGCTGAA.

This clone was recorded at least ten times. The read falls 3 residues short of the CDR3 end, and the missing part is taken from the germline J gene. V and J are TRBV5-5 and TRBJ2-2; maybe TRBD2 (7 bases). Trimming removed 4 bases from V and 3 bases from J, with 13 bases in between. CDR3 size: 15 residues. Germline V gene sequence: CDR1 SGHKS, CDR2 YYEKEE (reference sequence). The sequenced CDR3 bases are TGTGCCAGCAGCCCCCGAGGGGGGGACACCGGGGAG. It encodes CASSPRGGDTGE. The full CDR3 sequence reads CASSPRGGDTGELFF.

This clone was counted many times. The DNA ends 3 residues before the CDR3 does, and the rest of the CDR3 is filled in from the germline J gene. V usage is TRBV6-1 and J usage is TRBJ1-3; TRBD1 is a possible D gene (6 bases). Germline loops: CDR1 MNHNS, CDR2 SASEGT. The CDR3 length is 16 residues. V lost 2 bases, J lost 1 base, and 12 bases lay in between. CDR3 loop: CASSEQQGVSGNTIYF. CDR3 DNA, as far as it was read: TGTGCCAGCAGTGAACAACAGGGCGTTTCTGGAAACACC.

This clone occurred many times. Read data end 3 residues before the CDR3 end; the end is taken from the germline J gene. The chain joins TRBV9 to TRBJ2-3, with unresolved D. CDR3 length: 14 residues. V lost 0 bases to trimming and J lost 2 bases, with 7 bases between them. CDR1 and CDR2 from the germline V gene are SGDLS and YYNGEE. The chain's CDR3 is CASSVGRYTDTQYF. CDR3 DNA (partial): TGTGCCAGCAGCGTAGGCAGGTACACAGATACG.

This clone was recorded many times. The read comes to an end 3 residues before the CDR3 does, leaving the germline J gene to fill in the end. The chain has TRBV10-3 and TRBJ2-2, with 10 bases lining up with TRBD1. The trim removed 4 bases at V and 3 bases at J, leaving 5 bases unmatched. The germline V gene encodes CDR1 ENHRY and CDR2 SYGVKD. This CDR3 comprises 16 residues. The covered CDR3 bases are TGTGCCATCAGTGGACAGGGGGCCTCGGACACCGGGGAG. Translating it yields CAISGQGASDTGE. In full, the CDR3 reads CAISGQGASDTGELFF.

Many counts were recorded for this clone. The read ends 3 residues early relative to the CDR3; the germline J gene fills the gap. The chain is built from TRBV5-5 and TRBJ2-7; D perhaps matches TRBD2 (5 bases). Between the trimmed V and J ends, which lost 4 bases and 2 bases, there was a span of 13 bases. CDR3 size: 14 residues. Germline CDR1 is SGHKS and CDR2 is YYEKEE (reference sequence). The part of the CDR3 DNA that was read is TGTGCCAGCAGCGCACTAGTTGGGGCCTACGAG. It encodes CASSALVGAYE. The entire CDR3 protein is CASSALVGAYEQYF. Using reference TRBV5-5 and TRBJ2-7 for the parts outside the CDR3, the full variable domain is DAGVTQSPTHLIKTRGQQVTLRCSPISGHKSVSWYQQVLGQGPQFIFQYYEKEERGRGNFPDRFSARQFPNYSSELNVNALLLGDSALYLCASSALVGAYEQYFGPGTRLTVT.

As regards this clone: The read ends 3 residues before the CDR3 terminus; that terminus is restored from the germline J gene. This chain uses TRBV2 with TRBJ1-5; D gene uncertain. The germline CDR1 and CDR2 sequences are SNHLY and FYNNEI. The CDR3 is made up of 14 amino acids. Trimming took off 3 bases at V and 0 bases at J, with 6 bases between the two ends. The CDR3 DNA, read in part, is TGTGCCAGCAGTGAGAACAGTAGCAATCAGCCC. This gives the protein CASSENSSNQP. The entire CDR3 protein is CASSENSSNQPQHF.

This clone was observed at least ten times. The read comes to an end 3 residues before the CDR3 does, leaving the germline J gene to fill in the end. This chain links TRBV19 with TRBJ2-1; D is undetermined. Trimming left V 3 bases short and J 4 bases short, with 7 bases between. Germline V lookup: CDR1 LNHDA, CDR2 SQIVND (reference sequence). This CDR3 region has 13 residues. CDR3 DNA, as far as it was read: TGTGCCAGTAGTATCGGTGAATACAATGAG. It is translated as CASSIGEYNE. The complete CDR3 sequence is CASSIGEYNEQFF.

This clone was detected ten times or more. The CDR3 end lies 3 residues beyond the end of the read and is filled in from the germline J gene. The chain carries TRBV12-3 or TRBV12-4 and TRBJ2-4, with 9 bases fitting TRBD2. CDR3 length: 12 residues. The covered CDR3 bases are TGTGCCAGCAACCCTAGCGGGAATCAT. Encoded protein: CASNPSGNH. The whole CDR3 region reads CASNPSGNHQYF.

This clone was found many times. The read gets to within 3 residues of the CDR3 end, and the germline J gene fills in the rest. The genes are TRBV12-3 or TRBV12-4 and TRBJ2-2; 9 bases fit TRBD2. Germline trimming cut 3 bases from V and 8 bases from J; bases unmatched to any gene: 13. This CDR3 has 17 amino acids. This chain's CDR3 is CASSFKGVAGVSGELFF. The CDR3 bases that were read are TGTGCCAGCAGTTTTAAAGGGGTAGCGGGAGTGTCGGGGGAG.

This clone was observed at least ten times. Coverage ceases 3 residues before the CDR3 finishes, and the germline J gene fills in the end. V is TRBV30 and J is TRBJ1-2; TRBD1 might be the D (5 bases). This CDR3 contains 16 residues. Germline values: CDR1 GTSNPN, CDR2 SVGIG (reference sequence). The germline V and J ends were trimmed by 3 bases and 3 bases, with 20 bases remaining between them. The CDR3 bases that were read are TGTGCCTGGAGACCCCTTTACGAGGGGCTGCACTATGGC. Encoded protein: CAWRPLYEGLHYG. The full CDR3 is CAWRPLYEGLHYGYTF.

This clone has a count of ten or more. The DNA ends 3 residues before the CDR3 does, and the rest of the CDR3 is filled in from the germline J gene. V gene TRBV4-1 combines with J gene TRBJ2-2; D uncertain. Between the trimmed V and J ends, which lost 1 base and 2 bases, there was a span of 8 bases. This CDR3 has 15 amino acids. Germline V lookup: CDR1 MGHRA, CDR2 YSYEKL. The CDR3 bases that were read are TGCGCCAGCAGCCAAGTTCAGACAAACACCGGGGAG. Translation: CASSQVQTNTGE. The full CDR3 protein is CASSQVQTNTGELFF.

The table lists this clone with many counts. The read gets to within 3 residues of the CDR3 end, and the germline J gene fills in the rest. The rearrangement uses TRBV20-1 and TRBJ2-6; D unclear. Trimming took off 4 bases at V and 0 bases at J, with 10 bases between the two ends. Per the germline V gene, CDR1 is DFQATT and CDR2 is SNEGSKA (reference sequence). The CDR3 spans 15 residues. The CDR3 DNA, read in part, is TGCAGTGCTATTGGTGGGCGCTCTGGGGCCAACGTC. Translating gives CSAIGGRSGANV. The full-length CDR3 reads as CSAIGGRSGANVLTF.

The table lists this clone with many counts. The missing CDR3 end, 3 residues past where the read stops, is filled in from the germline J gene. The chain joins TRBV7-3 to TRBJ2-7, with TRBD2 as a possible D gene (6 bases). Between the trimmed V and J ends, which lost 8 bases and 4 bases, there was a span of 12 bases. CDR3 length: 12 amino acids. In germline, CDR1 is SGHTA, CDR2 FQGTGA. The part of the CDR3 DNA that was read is TGTGCCAGCGGCGGGACTCCTTACGAG. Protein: CASGGTPYE. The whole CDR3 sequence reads CASGGTPYEQYF.

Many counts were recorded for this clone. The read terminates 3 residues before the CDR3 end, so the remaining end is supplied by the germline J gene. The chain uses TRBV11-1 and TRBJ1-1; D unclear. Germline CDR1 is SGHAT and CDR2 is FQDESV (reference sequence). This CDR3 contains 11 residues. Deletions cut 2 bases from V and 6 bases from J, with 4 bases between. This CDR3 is CASSLHSEAFF. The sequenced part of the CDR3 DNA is TGTGCCAGCAGCTTACACTCTGAA. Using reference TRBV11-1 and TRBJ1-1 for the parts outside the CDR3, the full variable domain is EAEVAQSPRYKITEKSQAVAFWCDPISGHATLYWYRQILGQGPELLVQFQDESVVDDSQLPKDRFSAERLKGVDSTLKIQPAELGDSAMYLCASSLHSEAFFGQGTRLTVV.

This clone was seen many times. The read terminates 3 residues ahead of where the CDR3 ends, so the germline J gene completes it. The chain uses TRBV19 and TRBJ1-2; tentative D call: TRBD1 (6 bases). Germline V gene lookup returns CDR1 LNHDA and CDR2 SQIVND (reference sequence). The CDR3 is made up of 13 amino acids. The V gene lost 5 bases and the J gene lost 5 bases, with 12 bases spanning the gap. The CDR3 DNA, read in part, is TGTGCCAGTAGTTGGGGGGGCGAGTATGGC. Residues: CASSWGGEYG. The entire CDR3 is CASSWGGEYGYTF.